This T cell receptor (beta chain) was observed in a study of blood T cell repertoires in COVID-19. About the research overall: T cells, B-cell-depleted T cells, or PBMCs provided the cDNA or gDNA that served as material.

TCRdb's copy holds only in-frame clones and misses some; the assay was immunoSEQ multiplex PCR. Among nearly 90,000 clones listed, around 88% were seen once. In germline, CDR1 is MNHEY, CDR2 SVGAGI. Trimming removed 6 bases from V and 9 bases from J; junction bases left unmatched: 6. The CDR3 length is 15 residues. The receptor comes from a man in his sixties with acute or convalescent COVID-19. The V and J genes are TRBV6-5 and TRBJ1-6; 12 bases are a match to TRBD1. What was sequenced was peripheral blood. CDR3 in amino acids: CASRPGQGAGSPLHF. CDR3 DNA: TGTGCCAGCAGGCCGGGACAGGGGGCTGGTTCACCCCTCCACTTT.